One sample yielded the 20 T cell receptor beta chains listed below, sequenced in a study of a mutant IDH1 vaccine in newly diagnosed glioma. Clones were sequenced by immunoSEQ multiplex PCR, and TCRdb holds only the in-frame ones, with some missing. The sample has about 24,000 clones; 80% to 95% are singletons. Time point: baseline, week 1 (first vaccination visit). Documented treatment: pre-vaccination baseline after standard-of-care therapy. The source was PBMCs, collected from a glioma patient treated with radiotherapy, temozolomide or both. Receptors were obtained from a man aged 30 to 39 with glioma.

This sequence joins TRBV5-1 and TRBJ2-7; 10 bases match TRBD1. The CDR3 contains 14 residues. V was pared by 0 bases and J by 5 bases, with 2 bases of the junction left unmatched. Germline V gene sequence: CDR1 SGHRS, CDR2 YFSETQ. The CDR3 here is CASSLEGTGDEQYF. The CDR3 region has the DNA TGCGCCAGCAGCTTGGAGGGGACAGGGGACGAGCAGTACTTC.

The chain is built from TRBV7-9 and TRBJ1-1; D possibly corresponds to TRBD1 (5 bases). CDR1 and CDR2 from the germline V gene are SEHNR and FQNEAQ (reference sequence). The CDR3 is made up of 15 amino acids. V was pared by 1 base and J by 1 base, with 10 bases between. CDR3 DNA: TGTGCCAGCAGCTTAGTGTCGGGACGGAACACTGAAGCTTTCTTT. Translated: CASSLVSGRNTEAFF.

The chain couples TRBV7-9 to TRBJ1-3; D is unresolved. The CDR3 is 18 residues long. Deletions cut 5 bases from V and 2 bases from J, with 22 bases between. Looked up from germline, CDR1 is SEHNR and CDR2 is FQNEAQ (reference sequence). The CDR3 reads CASSPKTRQHLPGNTIYF. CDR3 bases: TGTGCCAGCAGCCCCAAGACGCGGCAGCACCTACCTGGAAACACCATATATTTT.

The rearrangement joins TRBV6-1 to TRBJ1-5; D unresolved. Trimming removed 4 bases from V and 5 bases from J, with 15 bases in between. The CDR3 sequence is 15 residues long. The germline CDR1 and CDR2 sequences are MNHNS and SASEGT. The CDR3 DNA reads TGTGCCAGCAGTGCCCGACGGTCTGCTGATCAGCCCCAGCATTTT. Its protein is CASSARRSADQPQHF.

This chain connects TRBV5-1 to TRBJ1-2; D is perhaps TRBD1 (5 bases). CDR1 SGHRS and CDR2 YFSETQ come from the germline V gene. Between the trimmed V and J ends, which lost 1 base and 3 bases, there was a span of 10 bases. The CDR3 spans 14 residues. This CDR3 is CASSLTGPDYGYTF. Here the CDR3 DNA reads TGCGCCAGCAGCTTGACAGGTCCCGACTATGGCTACACCTTC.

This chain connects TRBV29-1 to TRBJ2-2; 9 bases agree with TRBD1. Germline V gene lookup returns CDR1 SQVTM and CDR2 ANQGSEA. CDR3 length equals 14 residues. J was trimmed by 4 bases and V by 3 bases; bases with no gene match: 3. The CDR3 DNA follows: TGCAGCGTTGAGCGGACAGGGGTCACCGGGGAGCTGTTTTTT. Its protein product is CSVERTGVTGELFF.

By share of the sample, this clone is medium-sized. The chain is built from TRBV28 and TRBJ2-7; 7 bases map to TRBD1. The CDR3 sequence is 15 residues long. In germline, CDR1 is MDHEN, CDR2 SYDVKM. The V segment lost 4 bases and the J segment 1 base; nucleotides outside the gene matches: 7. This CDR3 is CASSSTSDRSYEQYF. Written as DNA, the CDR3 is TGTGCCAGCAGTTCCACCTCGGACAGGTCCTACGAGCAGTACTTC.

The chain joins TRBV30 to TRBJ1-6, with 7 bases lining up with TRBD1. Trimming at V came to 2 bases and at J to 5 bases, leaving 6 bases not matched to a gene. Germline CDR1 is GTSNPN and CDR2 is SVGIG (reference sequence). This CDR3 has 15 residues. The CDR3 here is CAWSRDSLDNSPLHF. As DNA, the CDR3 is TGTGCCTGGAGTCGGGACAGCCTTGATAATTCACCCCTCCACTTT.

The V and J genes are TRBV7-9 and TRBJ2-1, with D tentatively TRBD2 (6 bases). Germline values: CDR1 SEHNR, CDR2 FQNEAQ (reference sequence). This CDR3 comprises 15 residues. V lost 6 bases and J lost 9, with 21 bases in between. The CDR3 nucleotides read TGTGCCAGCAGGGTTCCACAGGCCCGGGGGTCTGAGCAGTTCTTC. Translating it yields CASRVPQARGSEQFF.

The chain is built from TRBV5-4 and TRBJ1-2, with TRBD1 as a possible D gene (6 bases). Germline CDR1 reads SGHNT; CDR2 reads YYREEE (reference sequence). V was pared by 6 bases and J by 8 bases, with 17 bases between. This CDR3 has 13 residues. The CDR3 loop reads CASMLDRNRGYTF. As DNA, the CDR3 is TGTGCCAGCATGTTAGACAGGAATCGAGGCTACACCTTC.

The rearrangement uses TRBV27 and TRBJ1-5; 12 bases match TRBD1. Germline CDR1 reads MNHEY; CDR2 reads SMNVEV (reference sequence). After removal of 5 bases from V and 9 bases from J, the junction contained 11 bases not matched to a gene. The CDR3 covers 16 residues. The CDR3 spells CASSPGTGGSLGPQHF. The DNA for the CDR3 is TGTGCCAGCAGTCCCGGGACAGGGGGCTCCCTTGGGCCCCAGCATTTT.

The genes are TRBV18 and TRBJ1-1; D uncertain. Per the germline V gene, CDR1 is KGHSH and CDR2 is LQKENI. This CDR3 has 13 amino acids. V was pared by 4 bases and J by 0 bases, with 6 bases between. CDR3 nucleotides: TGTGCCAGCTCACAAGGAGTGAACACTGAAGCTTTCTTT. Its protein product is CASSQGVNTEAFF.

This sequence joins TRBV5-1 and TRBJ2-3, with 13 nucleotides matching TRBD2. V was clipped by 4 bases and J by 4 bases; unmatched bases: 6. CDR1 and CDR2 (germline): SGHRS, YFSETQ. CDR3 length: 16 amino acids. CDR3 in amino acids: CASSIWTSGSADTQYF. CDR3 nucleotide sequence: TGCGCCAGCAGCATCTGGACTAGCGGGAGTGCAGATACGCAGTATTTT.

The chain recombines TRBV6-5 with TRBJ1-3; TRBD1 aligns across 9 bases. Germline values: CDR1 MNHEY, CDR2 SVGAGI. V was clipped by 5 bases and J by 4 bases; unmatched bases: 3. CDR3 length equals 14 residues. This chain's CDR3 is CASSPTGGGNTIYF. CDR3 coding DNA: TGTGCCAGCAGTCCGACAGGGGGAGGAAACACCATATATTTT.

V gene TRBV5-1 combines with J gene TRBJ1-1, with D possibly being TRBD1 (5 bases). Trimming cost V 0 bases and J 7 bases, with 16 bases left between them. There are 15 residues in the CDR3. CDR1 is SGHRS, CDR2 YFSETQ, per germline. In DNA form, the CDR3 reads TGCGCCAGCAGCTTGGTTCAGGGTCAAAATAGTGAAGCTTTCTTT. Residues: CASSLVQGQNSEAFF.

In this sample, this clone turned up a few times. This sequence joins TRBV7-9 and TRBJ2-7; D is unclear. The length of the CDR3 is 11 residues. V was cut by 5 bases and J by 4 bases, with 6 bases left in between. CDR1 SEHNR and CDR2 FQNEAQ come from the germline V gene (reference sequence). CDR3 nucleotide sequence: TGTGCCAGCAGCCCCTTTTACGAGCAGTACTTC. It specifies CASSPFYEQYF.

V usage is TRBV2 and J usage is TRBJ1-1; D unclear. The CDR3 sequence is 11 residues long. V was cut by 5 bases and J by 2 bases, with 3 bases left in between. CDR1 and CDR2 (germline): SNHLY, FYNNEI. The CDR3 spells CASSFNTEAFF. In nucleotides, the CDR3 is TGTGCCAGCAGTTTTAACACTGAAGCTTTCTTT.

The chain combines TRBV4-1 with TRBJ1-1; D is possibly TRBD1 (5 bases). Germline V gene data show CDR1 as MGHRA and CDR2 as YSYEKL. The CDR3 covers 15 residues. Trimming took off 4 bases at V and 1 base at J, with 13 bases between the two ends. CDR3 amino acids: CASSPLRGRNTEAFF. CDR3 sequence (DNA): TGCGCCAGCAGCCCCCTCCGGGGGAGGAACACTGAAGCTTTCTTT.

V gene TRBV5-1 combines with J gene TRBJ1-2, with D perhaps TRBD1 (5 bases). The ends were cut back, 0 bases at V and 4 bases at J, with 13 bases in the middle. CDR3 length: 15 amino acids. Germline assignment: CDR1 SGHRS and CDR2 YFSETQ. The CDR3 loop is CASSLGQFLTYGYTF. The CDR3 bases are TGCGCCAGCAGCTTGGGACAGTTCCTTACCTATGGCTACACCTTC.

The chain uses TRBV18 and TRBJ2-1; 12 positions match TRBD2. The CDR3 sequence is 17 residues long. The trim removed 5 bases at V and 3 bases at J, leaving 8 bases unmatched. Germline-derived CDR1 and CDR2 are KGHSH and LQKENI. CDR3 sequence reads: CASSFSWTSGNYNEQFF. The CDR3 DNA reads TGTGCCAGCTCATTCTCTTGGACTAGCGGGAACTACAATGAGCAGTTCTTC. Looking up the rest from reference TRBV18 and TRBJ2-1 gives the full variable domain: NAGVMQNPRHLVRRRGQEARLRCSPMKGHSHVYWYRQLPEEGLKFMVYLQKENIIDESGMPKERFSAEFPKEGPSILRIQQVVRGDSAAYFCASSFSWTSGNYNEQFFGPGTRLTVL.